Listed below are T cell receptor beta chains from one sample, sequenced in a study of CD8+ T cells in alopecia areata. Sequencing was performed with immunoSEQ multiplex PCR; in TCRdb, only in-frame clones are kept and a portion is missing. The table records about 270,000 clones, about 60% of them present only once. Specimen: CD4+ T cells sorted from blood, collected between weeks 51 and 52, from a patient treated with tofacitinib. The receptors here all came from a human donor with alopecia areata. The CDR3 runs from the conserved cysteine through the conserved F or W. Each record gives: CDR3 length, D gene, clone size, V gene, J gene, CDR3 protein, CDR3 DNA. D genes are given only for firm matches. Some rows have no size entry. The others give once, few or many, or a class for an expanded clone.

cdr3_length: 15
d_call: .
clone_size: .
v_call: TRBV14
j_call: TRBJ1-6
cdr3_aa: CASSQDGGRNSPLHF
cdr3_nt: TGTGCCAGCAGCCAAGATGGGGGGCGAAATTCACCCCTCCACTTT

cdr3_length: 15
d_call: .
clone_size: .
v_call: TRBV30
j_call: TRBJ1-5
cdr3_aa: CAWSADSGWNQPQHF
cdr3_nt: TGTGCCTGGAGTGCCGACAGTGGGTGGAATCAGCCCCAGCATTTT

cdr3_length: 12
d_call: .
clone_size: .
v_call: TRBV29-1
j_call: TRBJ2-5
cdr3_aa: CSVKLRQETQYF
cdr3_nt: TGCAGCGTTAAACTTCGCCAAGAGACCCAGTACTTC

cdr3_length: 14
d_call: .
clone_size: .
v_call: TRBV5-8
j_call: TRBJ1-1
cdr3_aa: CASSLRLVNTEAFF
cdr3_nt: TGTGCCAGCAGCTTGAGGCTTGTGAACACTGAAGCTTTCTTT

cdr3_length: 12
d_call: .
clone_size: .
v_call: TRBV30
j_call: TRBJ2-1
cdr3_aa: CAWSTLDGEQFF
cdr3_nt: TGTGCCTGGAGTACTCTAGACGGCGAGCAGTTCTTC

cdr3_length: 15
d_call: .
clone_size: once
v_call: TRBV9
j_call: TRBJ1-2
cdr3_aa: CASSAQLSDSYGYTF
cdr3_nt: TGTGCCAGCAGCGCCCAGTTATCGGACAGCTATGGCTACACCTTC

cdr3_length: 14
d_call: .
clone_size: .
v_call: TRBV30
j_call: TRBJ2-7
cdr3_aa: CAWSLGNFGHEQYF
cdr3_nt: TGTGCCTGGAGTCTGGGGAACTTCGGCCACGAGCAGTACTTC

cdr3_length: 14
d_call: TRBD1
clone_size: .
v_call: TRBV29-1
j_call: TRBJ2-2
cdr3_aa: CSGAGGTNTGELFF
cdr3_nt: TGCAGCGGAGCAGGGGGCACGAACACCGGGGAGCTGTTTTTT

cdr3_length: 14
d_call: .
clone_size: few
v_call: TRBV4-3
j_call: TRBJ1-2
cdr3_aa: CASSQGVEQWTYTF
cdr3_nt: TGCGCCAGCAGCCAAGGGGTTGAACAATGGACCTACACCTTC

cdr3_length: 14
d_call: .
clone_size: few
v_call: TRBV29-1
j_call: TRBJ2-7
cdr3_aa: CSALLRPESYEQYF
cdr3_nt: TGCAGCGCCTTGTTAAGGCCAGAGAGCTACGAGCAGTACTTC

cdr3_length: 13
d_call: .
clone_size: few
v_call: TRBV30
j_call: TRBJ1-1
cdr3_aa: CAWSVGGNTEAFF
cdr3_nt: TGTGCCTGGAGTGTAGGCGGGAACACTGAAGCTTTCTTT

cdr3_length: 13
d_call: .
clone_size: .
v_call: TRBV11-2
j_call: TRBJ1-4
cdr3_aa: CASSPFLQGELFF
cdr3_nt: TGTGCCAGCAGCCCATTCTTACAGGGAGAACTGTTTTTT

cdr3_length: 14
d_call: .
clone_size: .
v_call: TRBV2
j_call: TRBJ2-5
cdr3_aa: CASRRELGGETQYF
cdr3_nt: TGTGCCAGCAGACGGGAGCTCGGAGGAGAGACCCAGTACTTC

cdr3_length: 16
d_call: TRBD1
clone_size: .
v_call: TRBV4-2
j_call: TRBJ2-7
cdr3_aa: CASSQPGTGGGYEQYF
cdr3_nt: TGTGCCAGCAGCCAGCCCGGGACAGGGGGCGGGTACGAGCAGTACTTC

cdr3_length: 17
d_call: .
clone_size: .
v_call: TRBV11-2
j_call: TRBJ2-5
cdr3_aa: CASSPVKWGEGGETQYF
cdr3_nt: TGTGCCAGCAGCCCTGTAAAGTGGGGGGAAGGTGGAGAGACCCAGTACTTC

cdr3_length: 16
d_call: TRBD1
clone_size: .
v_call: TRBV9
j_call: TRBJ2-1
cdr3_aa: CASSVGAGGGLNEQFF
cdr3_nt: TGTGCCAGCAGCGTAGGGGCAGGGGGCGGTTTGAATGAGCAGTTCTTC

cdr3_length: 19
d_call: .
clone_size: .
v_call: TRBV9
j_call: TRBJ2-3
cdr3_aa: CASSVEAGSSRVHTDTQYF
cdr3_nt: TGTGCCAGCAGCGTAGAGGCAGGGTCTTCGAGGGTTCACACAGATACGCAGTATTTT

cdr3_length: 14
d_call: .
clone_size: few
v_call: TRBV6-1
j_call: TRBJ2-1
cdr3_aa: CASSWALGSGGKFF
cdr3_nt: .

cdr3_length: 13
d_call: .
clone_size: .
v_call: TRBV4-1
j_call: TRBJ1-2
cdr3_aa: CASSQALGYGYTF
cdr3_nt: TGCGCCAGCAGCCAAGCCCTCGGATATGGCTACACCTTC

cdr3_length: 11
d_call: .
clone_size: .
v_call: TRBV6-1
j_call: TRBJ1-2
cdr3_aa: CASSVGYGYTF
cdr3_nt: TGTGCCAGCAGTGTGGGGTATGGCTACACCTTC

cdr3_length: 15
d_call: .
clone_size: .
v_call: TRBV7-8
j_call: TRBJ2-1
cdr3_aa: CASSSPDGDYNEQFF
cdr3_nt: TGTGCCAGCAGCTCCCCCGATGGGGATTACAATGAGCAGTTCTTC

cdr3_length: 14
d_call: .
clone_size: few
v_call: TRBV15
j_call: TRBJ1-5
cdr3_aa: CATSREGGSQPQHF
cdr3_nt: TGTGCCACCAGCAGAGAGGGGGGTAGTCAGCCCCAGCATTTT

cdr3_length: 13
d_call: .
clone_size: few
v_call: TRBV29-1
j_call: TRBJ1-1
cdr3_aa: CSADTPMNTEAFF
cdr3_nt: TGCAGCGCCGACACGCCGATGAACACTGAAGCTTTCTTT

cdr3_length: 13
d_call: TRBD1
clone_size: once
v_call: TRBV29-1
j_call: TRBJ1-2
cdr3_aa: CSVGDRSLYGYTF
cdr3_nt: TGCAGCGTCGGGGACAGGTCCCTCTATGGCTACACCTTC

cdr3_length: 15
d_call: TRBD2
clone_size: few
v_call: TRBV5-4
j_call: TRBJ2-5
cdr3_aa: CASSSVAGGHETQYF
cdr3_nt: TGTGCCAGCAGCTCGGTAGCGGGGGGGCATGAGACCCAGTACTTC

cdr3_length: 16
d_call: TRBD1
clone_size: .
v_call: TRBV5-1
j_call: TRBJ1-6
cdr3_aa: CASSPAPGQLNSPLHF
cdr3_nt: TGCGCCAGCAGCCCCGCTCCGGGACAGCTTAATTCACCCCTCCACTTT

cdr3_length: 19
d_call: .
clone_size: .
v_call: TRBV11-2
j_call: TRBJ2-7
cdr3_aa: CASSLPRRMTGRSPYEQYF
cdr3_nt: TGTGCCAGCAGCCTCCCCCGGCGGATGACAGGGAGGTCCCCCTACGAGCAGTACTTC